The 20 T cell receptor beta chains below come from one sample, sequenced in a study of blood T cell repertoires in COVID-19. TCRdb keeps only in-frame clones here, not all; method: immunoSEQ multiplex PCR. The table includes approximately 150,000 clones, less than 80% detected once. Material for sequencing was PBMCs or T cells enriched from blood (not recorded which). The receptors derive from a woman between 65 and 79 years old in a cohort exposed to, infected with or recovered from COVID-19 (not recorded which).

V gene TRBV28 combines with J gene TRBJ1-2; a possible D gene is TRBD1 (6 bases). Trimming stripped 10 bases from V and 8 bases from J, with 32 bases between. The germline V gene has CDR1 MDHEN and CDR2 SYDVKM. This CDR3 comprises 17 residues. CDR3 coding DNA: TGTGCCACCGCGGTTGGGGGGGCCTTGGTTGGTCTTCGGGGCTACACCTTC. It codes for CATAVGGALVGLRGYTF.

The chain is built from TRBV21-1 and TRBJ2-5; the tabulated D call, TRBD2, remains unverified against the DNA. TRBV21-1 is flagged as a pseudogene. CDR3 length: 16 amino acids. The CDR3 spells CASSKGTSGRQETQYF. DNA of the CDR3: TGTGCCAGCAGCAAGGGGACTAGCGGCCGGCAAGAGACCCAGTACTTC.

The chain recombines TRBV28 with TRBJ2-3, with D perhaps TRBD2 (5 bases). The germline V and J ends were trimmed by 2 bases and 3 bases, with 15 bases remaining between them. CDR3 length equals 16 residues. CDR1 MDHEN and CDR2 SYDVKM come from the germline V gene. DNA for the CDR3: TGTGCCAGCAGTTTAAGGCGGGCCTCGGGGACAGATACGCAGTATTTT. It specifies CASSLRRASGTDTQYF.

The J gene is TRBJ2-1, the V gene TRBV29-1, with 11 bases matching TRBD2. The V segment lost 6 bases and the J segment 4 bases; nucleotides outside the gene matches: 5. There are 14 residues in the CDR3. CDR1 SQVTM and CDR2 ANQGSEA come from the germline V gene. DNA of the CDR3: TGCAGCGTCCGGACTAGCGGGTCTTACAATGAGCAGTTCTTC. Translation: CSVRTSGSYNEQFF.

The CDR3 region is CASSQGPWGQENNYGYTF. As DNA, the CDR3 is TGTGCCAGCAGCCAAGGCCCTTGGGGGCAGGAGAACAACTATGGCTACACCTTC. This chain uses TRBV4-2 with TRBJ1-2; maybe TRBD1 (6 bases). Germline lookup yields CDR1 LGHNA and CDR2 YNFKEQ. V lost 1 base to trimming and J lost 2 bases, with 20 bases between them. This CDR3 comprises 18 residues.

In this sample, this clone turned up once. The chain employs TRBV4-1 and TRBJ2-5, with D maybe TRBD1 (5 bases). Trimming stripped 0 bases from V and 9 bases from J, with 20 bases between. Germline CDR1 is MGHRA and CDR2 is YSYEKL. There are 16 residues in the CDR3. CDR3 region: CASSQDLGQGFQAQYF. DNA of the CDR3: TGCGCCAGCAGCCAAGATTTGGGGCAGGGCTTCCAGGCCCAGTACTTC.

This chain links TRBV6-1 with TRBJ2-1, with D possibly matching TRBD1 (6 bases). Germline-derived CDR1 and CDR2 are MNHNS and SASEGT. The CDR3 spans 15 residues. Deletions cut 3 bases from V and 7 bases from J, with 16 bases between. The DNA of the CDR3 is TGTGCCAGCAGTGATCCGGGACATCCCCCAAATGAGCAGTTCTTC. As protein: CASSDPGHPPNEQFF.

The genes are TRBV4-1 and TRBJ2-5; unclear D gene. The CDR3 length is 17 residues. The germline V and J ends were trimmed by 0 bases and 5 bases, with 19 bases remaining between them. The germline CDR1 and CDR2 sequences are MGHRA and YSYEKL. CDR3 protein: CASSQEAWPWSGETQYF. DNA of the CDR3: TGCGCCAGCAGCCAAGAGGCTTGGCCATGGAGTGGGGAGACCCAGTACTTC.

The CDR3 DNA follows: TGTGCCAGCAGCTTAGTGCTGGGAGTGCCTTCACCCCTCCACTTT. It yields the protein CASSLVLGVPSPLHF. This sequence joins TRBV7-8 and TRBJ1-6; unclear D gene. This CDR3 contains 15 residues. CDR1 and CDR2 from the germline V gene are SGHVS and FQNEAQ. V gave up 1 base and J gave up 9 bases, with 13 bases separating them.

CDR3 amino acids: CASRTTLSLGRFGSPLHF. Here the CDR3 DNA reads TGTGCCAGCAGAACGACATTATCCTTGGGTAGATTCGGTTCACCCCTCCACTTT. The chain uses TRBV27 and TRBJ1-6; no clear D. V was trimmed by 6 bases and J by 9 bases, leaving 27 bases between them. The V gene's germline CDR1 is MNHEY and CDR2 SMNVEV (reference sequence). CDR3 length: 18 residues.

This chain links TRBV5-5 with TRBJ2-7, with a possible D match to TRBD1 (5 bases). The CDR3 length is 16 residues. The V gene lost 0 bases and the J gene lost 2 bases, with 15 bases spanning the gap. Germline lookup yields CDR1 SGHKS and CDR2 YYEKEE (reference sequence). Here the CDR3 DNA reads TGTGCCAGCAGCTTGGGGAGTGGGGTAGGGGCCTACGAGCAGTACTTC. It yields the protein CASSLGSGVGAYEQYF. The entire variable domain, with the rest obtained from reference TRBV5-5 and TRBJ2-7, is as follows: DAGVTQSPTHLIKTRGQQVTLRCSPISGHKSVSWYQQVLGQGPQFIFQYYEKEERGRGNFPDRFSARQFPNYSSELNVNALLLGDSALYLCASSLGSGVGAYEQYFGPGTRLTVT.

The rearrangement uses TRBV18 and TRBJ2-1; D is ambiguous. This CDR3 comprises 13 residues. Germline V CDR1 and CDR2: KGHSH, LQKENI. V lost 2 bases and J lost 9, with 11 bases in between. CDR3 in DNA: TGTGCCAGCTCACCAGTAGCTGATGGTGAGCAGTTCTTC. Its protein product is CASSPVADGEQFF.

This clone has a single count. The CDR3 bases are TGTGCCAGCAGCTTGGGCCCGGGACAGCAGTACGAGCAGTACTTC. It is translated as CASSLGPGQQYEQYF. V usage is TRBV5-4 and J usage is TRBJ2-7; 7 nucleotides match TRBD1. CDR1 is SGHNT, CDR2 YYREEE, per germline (reference sequence). The J segment lost 4 bases and the V segment lost 0 bases, leaving 7 bases of the junction unmatched. The CDR3 length is 15 residues.

This chain joins TRBV25-1 and TRBJ2-1; tentatively, D is TRBD1 (5 bases). Germline V CDR1 and CDR2: MGHDK, SYGVNS. This CDR3 contains 11 residues. V dropped 5 bases and J dropped 8 bases, with 7 bases sitting between them. The CDR3 bases are TGTGCCAGCAGTTTAGGGGATGAGCAGTTCTTC. Translation: CASSLGDEQFF. Filled out from reference TRBV25-1 and TRBJ2-1, the complete variable domain reads EADIYQTPRYLVIGTGKKITLECSQTMGHDKMYWYQQDPGMELHLIHYSYGVNSTEKGDLSSESTVSRIRTEHFPLTLESARPSHTSQYLCASSLGDEQFFGPGTRLTVL.

V and J are TRBV27 and TRBJ2-5; D uncertain. Trimming removed 2 bases from V and 5 bases from J, with 15 bases in between. The CDR3 length is 15 residues. CDR1 is MNHEY and CDR2 is SMNVEV in the germline V gene (reference sequence). CDR3 sequence (DNA): TGTGCCAGCAGTTTAAGTTGGTTGGCTTCGGAGACCCAGTACTTC. Protein sequence: CASSLSWLASETQYF.

The rearrangement joins TRBV9 to TRBJ2-1; D not certain. CDR3 length equals 15 residues. Trimming cost V 3 bases and J 0 bases, with 10 bases left between them. CDR1 and CDR2 (germline): SGDLS, YYNGEE. The DNA for the CDR3 is TGTGCCAGCAGCGCGCTCGGTGGCTCCTACAATGAGCAGTTCTTC. It encodes CASSALGGSYNEQFF.

The J gene is TRBJ1-4, the V gene TRBV6-5, with a tentative D call TRBD1 (6 bases). The CDR3 is 14 amino acids. Germline V gives CDR1 MNHEY, CDR2 SVGAGI. V gave up 2 bases and J gave up 7 bases, with 11 bases separating them. CDR3 bases: TGTGCCAGCAGTTACAATTACAGGGCTGAAAAACTGTTTTTT. Residues: CASSYNYRAEKLFF.

This clone was observed many times. This chain links TRBV4-1 with TRBJ1-4; TRBD1 matches at 9 bases. This CDR3 region has 13 residues. Germline CDR1 reads MGHRA; CDR2 reads YSYEKL. Trimming took 8 bases from V and 3 from J; bases not matched to a gene: 1. CDR3 amino acids: CASGQGPNEKLFF. The CDR3 region has the DNA TGCGCCAGCGGACAGGGGCCTAATGAAAAACTGTTTTTT.

Of note for this clone: Other DNA variants within this sample encode the same CDR3. The DNA for the CDR3 is TGTGCCAGCAGCTTAATTCGGAGCTCCTATAATTCACCCCTCCACTTT. This translates into CASSLIRSSYNSPLHF. This chain links TRBV7-2 with TRBJ1-6; no definite D call. CDR3 length: 16 residues. Looked up from germline, CDR1 is SGHTA and CDR2 is FQGNSA. Trimming took off 2 bases at V and 0 bases at J, with 8 bases between the two ends. Together with reference TRBV7-2 and TRBJ1-6, the CDR3 gives the full variable domain: GAGVSQSPSNKVTEKGKDVELRCDPISGHTALYWYRQSLGQGLEFLIYFQGNSAPDKSGLPSDRFSAERTGGSVSTLTIQRTQQEDSAVYLCASSLIRSSYNSPLHFGNGTRLTVT.

This clone was observed a few times. This chain links TRBV10-3 with TRBJ1-2; 10 positions match TRBD1. The CDR3 contains 14 residues. Germline CDR1 is ENHRY and CDR2 is SYGVKD. The V segment lost 5 bases and the J segment 3 bases; nucleotides outside the gene matches: 3. The CDR3 here is CAISTGTGDYGYTF. In DNA, the CDR3 is TGTGCCATCAGTACCGGGACAGGGGACTATGGCTACACCTTC.